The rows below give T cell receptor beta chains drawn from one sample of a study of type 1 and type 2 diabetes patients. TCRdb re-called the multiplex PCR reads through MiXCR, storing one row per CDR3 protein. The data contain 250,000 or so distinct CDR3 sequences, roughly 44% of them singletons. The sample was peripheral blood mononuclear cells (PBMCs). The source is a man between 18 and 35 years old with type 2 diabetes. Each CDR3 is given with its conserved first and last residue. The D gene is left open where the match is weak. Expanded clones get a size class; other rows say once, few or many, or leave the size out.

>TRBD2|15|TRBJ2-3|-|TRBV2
TGTGCCAGCAGCGAAAGACCAGCGGGAGGCGATACGCAGTATTTT
CASSERPAGGDTQYF
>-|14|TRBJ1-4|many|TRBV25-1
TGTGCCAGCACCGATGTAGGGGGTAATGAAAAACTGTTTTTT
CASTDVGGNEKLFF
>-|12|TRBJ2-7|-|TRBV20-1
TGCAGTGCTAGAAGTCGGAGTGGAGAGCAGTACTTC
CSARSRSGEQYF
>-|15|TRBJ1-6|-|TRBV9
TGTGCCAGCAGCGGAATTTCGGACCTAGGGGTACCTCTCCACTTT
CASSGISDLGVPLHF
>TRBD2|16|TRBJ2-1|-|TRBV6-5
TGTGCCAGCAGTCCCCTAGCGGGGGCCCTTATCAATGAGCAGTTCTTC
CASSPLAGALINEQFF
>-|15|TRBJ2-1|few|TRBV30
TGTGCCTGGAGTGTACATCTTTATGGGGGCTATGAGCAGTTCTTC
CAWSVHLYGGYEQFF
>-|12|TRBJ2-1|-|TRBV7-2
TGTGCCAGCAGCCAGAGGGGCGTAGAGCAGTTCTTC
CASSQRGVEQFF
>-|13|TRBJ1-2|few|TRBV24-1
TGTGCCACCGCGCGACAGGACCCCTATGGCTACACCTTC
CATARQDPYGYTF
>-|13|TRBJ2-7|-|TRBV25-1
TGTGCCAGCAGTGGGGCTAGCTACAACGAGCAGTACTTC
CASSGASYNEQYF
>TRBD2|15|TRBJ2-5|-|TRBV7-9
TGTGCCAGCAGCTTGGGTAGCGGGGGTTCGCCGACCCAGTACTTC
CASSLGSGGSPTQYF
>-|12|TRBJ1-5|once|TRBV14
TGTGCCAGCAGTTGGTTGCATCAGCCCCGGCATTTT
CASSWLHQPRHF
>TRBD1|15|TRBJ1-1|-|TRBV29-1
TGCAGCGTTGAGTTGGGACAGGGAACCCACACTGAAGCTTTCTTT
CSVELGQGTHTEAFF
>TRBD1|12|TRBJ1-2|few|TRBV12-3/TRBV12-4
TGTGCCAGCCGCAGGGGGCTCTATGGCTACACCTTC
CASRRGLYGYTF
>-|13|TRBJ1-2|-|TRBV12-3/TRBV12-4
TGTGCCAGCAGTTTACCAGATATCTATGGCTACACCTTC
CASSLPDIYGYTF
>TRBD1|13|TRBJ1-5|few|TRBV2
TGTGCCAGCAGGGAAGGGGGCAGGCAGCCCCAGCATTTT
CASREGGRQPQHF
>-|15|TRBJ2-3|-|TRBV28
TGTGCCAGCAGTTCGCCTGGACAGAACACAGATACGCAGTATTTT
CASSSPGQNTDTQYF
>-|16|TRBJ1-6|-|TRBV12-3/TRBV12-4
TGTGCCAGCAGTTACTCGACAGGACAAGGAGGCTCACCCCTCCACTTT
CASSYSTGQGGSPLHF
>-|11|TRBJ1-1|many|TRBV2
TGTGCCAGCAGTGTCGGCACTGAAGCTTTCTTT
CASSVGTEAFF
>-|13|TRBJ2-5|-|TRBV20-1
TGCAGTGCTTTTGGGACATCCCAAGAGACCCAGTACTTC
CSAFGTSQETQYF
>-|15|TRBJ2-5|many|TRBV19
TGTGCCAGTAGTCGACAGGGAGGCGAAAGAGAGACCCAGTACTTC
CASSRQGGERETQYF
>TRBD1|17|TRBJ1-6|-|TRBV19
TGTGCCAGTAGTGCCCGGGACAGGAGCTCCTATAATTCACCCCTCCACTTT
CASSARDRSSYNSPLHF
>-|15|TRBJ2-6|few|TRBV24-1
TGTGCCACCAGTGATTGGGGTAGTGGGGCCAACGTCCTGACTTTC
CATSDWGSGANVLTF
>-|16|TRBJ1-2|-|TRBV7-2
TGTGCCAGCAGTTTCGTCCCGGCGGGCGTGGGGAATGGCTACACCTTC
CASSFVPAGVGNGYTF
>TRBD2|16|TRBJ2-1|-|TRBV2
TGTGCCAGCAGTGAAAAGGAGGCTAGCGGGGTTAATGAGCAGTTCTTC
CASSEKEASGVNEQFF
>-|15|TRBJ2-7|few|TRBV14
TGTGCCAGCAGCCAAGTGGCGGGACCAGCCTACGAGCAGTACTTC
CASSQVAGPAYEQYF
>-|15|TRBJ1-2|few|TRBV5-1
TGCGCCAGCAGCGAGGGGGGGGAATTCGGAGGTGGCTACACCTTC
CASSEGGEFGGGYTF
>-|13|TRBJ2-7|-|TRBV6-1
TGTGCCGTGGGGCTCGAGATACACTACGAGCAGTACTTC
CAVGLEIHYEQYF
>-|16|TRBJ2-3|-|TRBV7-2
TGTGCCAGCAGTATCCAGGGGTCGGGGAAGTCAGATACGCAGTATTTT
CASSIQGSGKSDTQYF
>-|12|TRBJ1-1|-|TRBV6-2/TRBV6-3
TGTGCCAGCACTGAATGGAACACTGAAGCTTTCTTT
CASTEWNTEAFF
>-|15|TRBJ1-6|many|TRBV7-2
TGTGCCAGCAGCTTAGAACAGGGTCAACATTCACCCCTCCACTTT
CASSLEQGQHSPLHF
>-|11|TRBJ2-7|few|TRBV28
TGTGCCAGCAGTTCGGTAGGCGAGCAGTACTTC
CASSSVGEQYF
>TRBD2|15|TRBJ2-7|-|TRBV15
TGTGCCACCAGCACCCGGGGCGGGAGGTCTCGAGAGCAGTACTTC
CATSTRGGRSREQYF
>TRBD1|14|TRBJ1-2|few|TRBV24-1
TGTGCCACCAGCAAACCGGGACAGCCCTATGGCTACACCTTC
CATSKPGQPYGYTF
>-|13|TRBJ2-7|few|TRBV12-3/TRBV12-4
TGTGCCAGCAGCAACAGGAGCTCCTACGAGCAGTACTTC
CASSNRSSYEQYF
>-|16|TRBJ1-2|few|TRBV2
TGTGCCAGCATGGCACGAACAGGGAGGGAGGACTATGGCTACACCTTC
CASMARTGREDYGYTF
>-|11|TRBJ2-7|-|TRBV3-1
TGTGCCAGCAGCCAAAAGTACGAGCAGTACTTC
CASSQKYEQYF
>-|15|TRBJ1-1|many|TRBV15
TGTGCCACCAGCAGAGATAGGTTCTCGTGGACTGAAGCTTTCTTT
CATSRDRFSWTEAFF
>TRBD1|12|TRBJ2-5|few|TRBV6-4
TGTGCCATCGGGCAGGGGGCTAAGACCCAGTACTTC
CAIGQGAKTQYF
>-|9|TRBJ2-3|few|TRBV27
TGTGCCAGCACAGATACGCAGTATTTT
CASTDTQYF
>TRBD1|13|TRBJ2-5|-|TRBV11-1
TGTGCCAGCAGCTCGAGACAGGGCGAGACCCAGTACTTC
CASSSRQGETQYF
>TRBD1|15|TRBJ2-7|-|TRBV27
TGTGCCAGCAGTAAGGGGGACAGGGGGTCCTACGAGCAGTACTTC
CASSKGDRGSYEQYF
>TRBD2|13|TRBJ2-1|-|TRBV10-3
TGTGCCATCCAAGCGGGAGCAGACAATGAGCAGTTCTTC
CAIQAGADNEQFF
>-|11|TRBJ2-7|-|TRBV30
TGTGCCTGGAGAAGGGGGGGCGAGCAGTACTTC
CAWRRGGEQYF
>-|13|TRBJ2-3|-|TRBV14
TGTGCCAGCAGGCAGGGGACTAACAGTACGCAGTATTTT
CASRQGTNSTQYF
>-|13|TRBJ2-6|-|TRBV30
TGTGCCTACAGGGTATCTGGGGCCAACGTCCTGACTTTC
CAYRVSGANVLTF
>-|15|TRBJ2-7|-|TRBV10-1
TGCGCCAGCAGTGAAGCAGGGTCCGAATGGTACGAGCAGTACTTC
CASSEAGSEWYEQYF
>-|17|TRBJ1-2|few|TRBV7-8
TGTGCCAGCAGCTTATTTGGCCGGAGGGCTCACGAGAATGGCTACACCTTC
CASSLFGRRAHENGYTF
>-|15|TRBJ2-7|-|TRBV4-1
TGCGCCAGCAGCCGGATACAGGGTACCTCCTACGAGCAGTACTTC
CASSRIQGTSYEQYF
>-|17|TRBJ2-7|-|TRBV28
TGTGCCAGCAGTTTATGGGCGACAGAGTCTAGCTCCTACGAGCAGTACTTC
CASSLWATESSSYEQYF